Listed below are T cell receptor beta chains from one sample, sequenced in a study of T cell repertoires in cytomegalovirus infection. One entry per CDR3 protein results from TCRdb running MiXCR on the reads. The data contain 480,000 or so distinct CDR3 sequences, around 10% of them singletons. Input material: PBMCs. The receptors stem from a human donor in good health (CMV status not recorded). Some clones in this sample may be carry-over from other donors' samples. Each CDR3 is given with its conserved first and last residue. D genes are given only for firm matches. Rows may omit the clone size; those that give it use once, few, many or a size class.

clone_size | d_call | j_call | v_call | cdr3_nt | cdr3_aa
NA | TRBD1 | TRBJ1-5 | TRBV20-1 | TGCAGTGCTACACCTCAGGGGGCCGGCAATCAGCCCCAGCATTTT | CSATPQGAGNQPQHF
many | NA | TRBJ1-2 | TRBV7-2 | TGTGCCAGCAGCTTGGACCACCCAACGGGCTACACCTTC | CASSLDHPTGYTF
many | NA | TRBJ1-3 | TRBV28 | TGTGCCAGCAGTTTAAGTCTGCTCTCTGGAAACACCATATATTTT | CASSLSLLSGNTIYF
few | NA | TRBJ1-1 | TRBV20-1 | TGCAGTGCAGAAATTCAGCGAAACACTGAAGCTTTCTTT | CSAEIQRNTEAFF
many | TRBD1 | TRBJ2-1 | TRBV7-2 | TGTGCCAGCAGCTTAGGACAGGGGGCTTACAATGAGCAGTTCTTC | CASSLGQGAYNEQFF
NA | TRBD2 | TRBJ2-7 | TRBV5-1 | TGCGCCAGCAGCTTGACAAGCGGGGGAGTTGAGCAGTACTTC | CASSLTSGGVEQYF
NA | TRBD1 | TRBJ1-4 | TRBV20-1 | TGCAGTGCTGCACCGGGACAGGAGGCAAAACTGTTTTTT | CSAAPGQEAKLFF
many | NA | TRBJ1-2 | TRBV2 | TGTGCCAGCAGTGAAGACCGGGACGGCGGAGGCTACACCTTC | CASSEDRDGGGYTF
many | NA | TRBJ1-1 | TRBV7-2 | TGTGCCAGCAGCTTCGGGAGGCGGGGGAACACTGAAGCTTTCTTT | CASSFGRRGNTEAFF
many | NA | TRBJ2-3 | TRBV6-2/TRBV6-3 | TGTGCCAGCAGTTACTCACGGGACGCGGATACGCAGTATTTT | CASSYSRDADTQYF
few | NA | TRBJ2-1 | TRBV5-1 | TGCGCCAGCAGCTTGAATCAGAGGGGGACCTCGGGGGGTGAGCAGTTCTTC | CASSLNQRGTSGGEQFF
many | TRBD1 | TRBJ1-5 | TRBV7-8 | TGTGCCAGCAGCTTAGGGACAGGGGCTCCGAATCAGCCCCAGCATTTT | CASSLGTGAPNQPQHF
many | TRBD1 | TRBJ2-1 | TRBV24-1 | TGTGCCACCAGTGATCCCACAGGGGGTATTTACAATGAGCAGTTCTTC | CATSDPTGGIYNEQFF
NA | TRBD1 | TRBJ1-1 | TRBV19 | TGTGCCAGTAGTCCCCGGGACAGGGGGCCGGGGACTGAAGCTTTCTTT | CASSPRDRGPGTEAFF
NA | NA | TRBJ1-3 | TRBV30 | TGTGCCTGGAGTGTGAAGAGGGGGACTGGAAACACCATATATTTT | CAWSVKRGTGNTIYF
many | NA | TRBJ1-4 | TRBV12-3/TRBV12-4 | TGTGCCAGCGGGACACATAGGAGCGAAAAACTGTTTTTT | CASGTHRSEKLFF
many | NA | TRBJ1-1 | TRBV7-8 | TGTGCCAGCAGCTTAGAAGGGGCAGGGACAGAAGCTTTCTTT | CASSLEGAGTEAFF
many | TRBD1 | TRBJ2-6 | TRBV4-1 | TGCGCCAGCAGCCAAGATGACAGGGGGGCTGGGGCCAACGTCCTGACTTTC | CASSQDDRGAGANVLTF
many | NA | TRBJ1-2 | TRBV14 | TGTGCCAGCAGCCGGAGCTATGGGATCAGCTCTAACTATGGCTACACCTTC | CASSRSYGISSNYGYTF
many | NA | TRBJ2-1 | TRBV12-3/TRBV12-4 | TGTGCCAGCAGCCCCCGTAAGGAGCAGTTCTTC | CASSPRKEQFF
few | NA | TRBJ1-6 | TRBV11-2 | TGTGCCAGCAGGGGGACTCTTCTTAGTTCACCCCTCCACTTT | CASRGTLLSSPLHF
many | NA | TRBJ1-6 | TRBV7-2 | TGTGCCAGCAGCTTAGACCTAGTTAATTCACCCCTCCACTTT | CASSLDLVNSPLHF
NA | TRBD2 | TRBJ2-5 | TRBV20-1 | TGCAGTGCTAGAGATGGACTAGCGGGGACCCAGTACTTC | CSARDGLAGTQYF
NA | NA | TRBJ1-2 | TRBV4-2 | TGTGCCAGCAGCCAAGATGTAGGGTATAACTATGGCTACACCTTC | CASSQDVGYNYGYTF
many | NA | TRBJ1-5 | TRBV4-1 | TGCGCCAGCAGCCAAGGGCAGGGGCCAAGTCGGCCCCAGCATTTT | CASSQGQGPSRPQHF
NA | NA | TRBJ1-1 | TRBV3-1 | TGTGCCAGCAGCCGGCCCGCCACTGAAGCTTTCTTT | CASSRPATEAFF
many | NA | TRBJ2-4 | TRBV28 | TGTGCCAGCAGCCCGGTTACAGTTATCCAAAACATTCAGTACTTC | CASSPVTVIQNIQYF
few | NA | TRBJ1-5 | TRBV25-1 | TGTGCCGGATCAGAGGGGGACCGCGATCAGCCCCAGCATTTT | CAGSEGDRDQPQHF
few | TRBD1 | TRBJ2-7 | TRBV5-1 | TGCGCCAGCAGCCAGGGACAGGGCTTTGACGAGCAGTACTTC | CASSQGQGFDEQYF
many | TRBD2 | TRBJ2-7 | TRBV28 | TGTGCCAGCAGTTTATCGCTCGGGGCTAGCGGGCGCTCCTACGAGCAGTACTTC | CASSLSLGASGRSYEQYF
many | NA | TRBJ1-5 | TRBV6-1 | TGTGCCAGCAGTCCTCCTTCGGCAGGCGATCAGCCCCAGCATTTT | CASSPPSAGDQPQHF
many | TRBD2 | TRBJ2-4 | TRBV5-5 | TGTGCCAGCAGCATGGGACTAGCGGCGACACTAGCCAAAAACATTCAGTACTTC | CASSMGLAATLAKNIQYF
many | TRBD1 | TRBJ1-5 | TRBV28 | TGTGCCAGCACCACCAAGGGGCACAGGGGGCGACGGCCCCAGCATTTT | CASTTKGHRGRRPQHF
many | NA | TRBJ2-3 | TRBV7-2 | TGTGCCAGCAGCACCACTAGACATACGCAGTATTTT | CASSTTRHTQYF
few | TRBD1 | TRBJ1-2 | TRBV19 | TGTGCCAGTAGTGTCCCGGGACAGGGGTCACATGGCTACACCTTC | CASSVPGQGSHGYTF
many | TRBD2 | TRBJ2-5 | TRBV7-2 | TGTGCCAGCAGCTTAGTAGGGCTAGCGGGAGGGCGGGAGACCCAGTACTTC | CASSLVGLAGGRETQYF
many | NA | TRBJ1-1 | TRBV20-1 | TGCAGTGCCACCTTGGGGGGGGTTGAAGCTTTCTTT | CSATLGGVEAFF
many | TRBD2 | TRBJ2-5 | TRBV28 | TGTGCCAGCAGTTTACCAACTAGCGGGAGGGGAGAGACCCAGTACTTC | CASSLPTSGRGETQYF
many | NA | TRBJ1-3 | TRBV7-9 | TGTGCCAGCAGCTTGGGGCCGAACTCTGGAAACACCATATATTTT | CASSLGPNSGNTIYF
NA | TRBD1 | TRBJ2-1 | TRBV19 | TGTGCCAGTAGTACCAGGGGGCGCGGCCTCGATGAGCAGTTCTTC | CASSTRGRGLDEQFF
NA | NA | TRBJ1-2 | TRBV28 | TGTGCCAGCACAACCGGACGGAACTATGGCTACACCTTC | CASTTGRNYGYTF
many | NA | TRBJ1-1 | TRBV6-5 | TGTGCCAGCAGGGCAATCGGGACACGGGGCCGAAACACTGAAGCTTTCTTT | CASRAIGTRGRNTEAFF
many | NA | TRBJ1-1 | TRBV29-1 | TGCAGCTTTCTTAAACTGGGCCTGAACACTGAAGCTTTCTTT | CSFLKLGLNTEAFF